This TCR beta chain was found in a study of T cell responses to AZD1222 COVID-19 vaccine. Study context: Pooled together were second doses at about 4 or about 12 weeks.

The study, taken as a whole, reports: Close to half of spike-specific TCRs reportedly recognize unmutated variant regions. Donors skewed white British and female; clonal diversity was possibly underestimated.

The assay was immunoSEQ multiplex PCR, and TCRdb's table has in-frame clones only and misses some. Found here are under 140,000 clones, around nine tenths of them singletons; the top ten hold 3.2%. Concerning this clone: Antigen: not known. In the same sample, other DNA sequences code for this CDR3.

Per the germline V gene, CDR1 is SGHTA and CDR2 is FQGNSA. There are 14 residues in the CDR3. The germline V and J ends were trimmed by 3 bases and 4 bases, with 12 bases remaining between them. This receptor was obtained from an adult in good health. The chain links TRBV7-2 to TRBJ2-5; D might be TRBD1 (5 bases). Sample: peripheral blood, taken on day 0 of AZD1222 vaccination. CDR3 in amino acids: CASSLGGAVETQYF. CDR3 DNA: TGTGCCAGCAGCTTGGGTGGGGCCGTAGAGACCCAGTACTTC. Together with reference TRBV7-2 and TRBJ2-5, the CDR3 gives the full variable domain: GAGVSQSPSNKVTEKGKDVELRCDPISGHTALYWYRQSLGQGLEFLIYFQGNSAPDKSGLPSDRFSAERTGGSVSTLTIQRTQQEDSAVYLCASSLGGAVETQYFGPGTRLLVL.